The 32 T cell receptor beta chains reported below all come from one sample, sequenced in a study of blood T cell repertoires in COVID-19. Here immunoSEQ multiplex PCR was the method, and the copy in TCRdb shows in-frame clones only, minus some. The data show 200,000 to 300,000 clones, with 65% to 90% seen just once and approximately 2.4% held by the top ten. Sequencing was done on a sample of peripheral blood. All receptors come from a man aged 40-55 years who had recovered from COVID-19.

The chain uses TRBV7-2 and TRBJ1-2; D not certain. CDR1 is SGHTA and CDR2 is FQGNSA in the germline V gene. The V end was cut by 1 base, the J end by 8 bases, with 14 bases between. The CDR3 runs 14 residues. Here the CDR3 DNA reads TGTGCCAGCAGCTTAGGTTTAGGGAGGGAGGGCTACACCTTC. Amino acids: CASSLGLGREGYTF.

About this clone itself: One junction end does not reproduce the germline sequence, and a read error may be involved. The chain combines TRBV11-2 with TRBJ2-7; 8 positions match TRBD1. The CDR3 runs to 16 residues. Germline assignment: CDR1 SGHAT and CDR2 FQNNGV. The CDR3 DNA follows: TGTGCCAGCAGCTATGGACCCGGGACAGGCTCCCACGAGCAGTACTTC. Amino acid sequence: CASSYGPGTGSHEQYF.

This rearrangement joins TRBV7-2 to TRBJ1-2; tentative D call: TRBD1 (5 bases). V lost 5 bases and J lost 5, with 12 bases in between. The CDR3 is 13 residues long. CDR1 is SGHTA, CDR2 FQGNSA, per germline. CDR3 sequence reads: CASSPPDSYGYTF. CDR3 in DNA: TGTGCCAGCAGCCCACCAGACAGTTATGGCTACACCTTC.

The CDR3 spells CASSLAPQGAYEQYF. The DNA of the CDR3 is TGTGCCAGCAGCTTAGCCCCACAGGGTGCCTACGAGCAGTACTTC. The chain is built from TRBV7-2 and TRBJ2-7; possibly TRBD1 for D (6 bases). V lost 0 bases, J lost 2 bases, and 11 bases lay in between. CDR3 length equals 15 residues. From germline, CDR1 is SGHTA and CDR2 FQGNSA. Combining the CDR3 with reference TRBV7-2 and TRBJ2-7 gives the whole variable domain GAGVSQSPSNKVTEKGKDVELRCDPISGHTALYWYRQSLGQGLEFLIYFQGNSAPDKSGLPSDRFSAERTGGSVSTLTIQRTQQEDSAVYLCASSLAPQGAYEQYFGPGTRLTVT.

The CDR3 protein is CASSDRKTENIQYF. The CDR3, as DNA: TGTGCCAGCAGCGACCGAAAAACAGAAAACATTCAGTACTTC. The chain is built from TRBV13 and TRBJ2-4; D is unclear. CDR1 and CDR2 (germline): PRHDT, FYEKMQ (reference sequence). The CDR3 consists of 14 residues. The ends were cut back, 5 bases at V and 5 bases at J, with 13 bases in the middle.

The V gene is TRBV19, the J gene TRBJ1-5, with 9 bases lining up with TRBD1. This CDR3 region has 14 residues. Germline-derived CDR1 and CDR2 are LNHDA and SQIVND (reference sequence). V was pared by 5 bases and J by 7 bases, with 6 bases of the junction left unmatched. The CDR3 DNA is TGTGCCAGTAGTCTTCGACAGGGGGGCCAGCCCCAGCATTTT. Its translation: CASSLRQGGQPQHF.

CDR3 DNA sequence: TGTGCCAGCAGCTTAGGGATTGACAGTTACTACGAGCAGTACTTC. This gives the protein CASSLGIDSYYEQYF. The chain is built from TRBV7-9 and TRBJ2-7; D might be TRBD1 (5 bases). CDR1 is SEHNR and CDR2 is FQNEAQ in the germline V gene (reference sequence). The CDR3 runs to 15 residues. Trimming took 1 base from V and 3 from J, leaving 13 bases between them.

J is TRBJ1-2 and V is TRBV6-1; D may be TRBD1 (5 bases). Deletions cut 3 bases from V and 3 bases from J, with 20 bases between. Germline loops: CDR1 MNHNS, CDR2 SASEGT. The CDR3 sequence is 17 residues long. CDR3 in DNA: TGTGCCAGCAGTGACAATCTGCGGTCAGGGCGTGACTATGGCTACACCTTC. It yields the protein CASSDNLRSGRDYGYTF.

The chain recombines TRBV19 with TRBJ1-3, with TRBD1 matching over 10 bases. There are 17 residues in the CDR3. Germline V gene sequence: CDR1 LNHDA, CDR2 SQIVND (reference sequence). Losses at the gene ends were 3 bases for V and 2 bases for J; bases not matched to a gene: 7. The CDR3 sequence is CASSISRTGGTGNTIYF. For the CDR3, the DNA is TGTGCCAGTAGTATCAGCCGGACAGGGGGTACTGGAAACACCATATATTTT.

J is TRBJ1-5 and V is TRBV7-9; D is perhaps TRBD1 (6 bases). The CDR3 sequence is 12 residues long. V lost 5 bases and J lost 6, with 8 bases in between. Per the germline V gene, CDR1 is SEHNR and CDR2 is FQNEAQ (reference sequence). The DNA for the CDR3 is TGTGCCAGCAGCACAGGGTCTCAGCCCCAGCATTTT. Amino acid sequence: CASSTGSQPQHF.

This CDR3 is CASSTSYRDSGANVLTF. The CDR3 DNA sequence: TGTGCCAGCAGCACATCGTACAGGGACTCTGGGGCCAACGTCCTGACTTTC. This chain joins TRBV11-3 and TRBJ2-6; weak D call: TRBD1 (6 bases). CDR3 size: 17 residues. The V end was cut by 5 bases, the J end by 0 bases, with 14 bases between. Looked up from germline, CDR1 is SGHNT and CDR2 is YENEEA.

The CDR3 spells CASSPRDRAIYGYTF. DNA for the CDR3: TGCGCCAGCAGCCCTCGGGACAGGGCCATATATGGCTACACCTTC. This chain connects TRBV4-3 to TRBJ1-2, with 9 bases lining up with TRBD1. Germline trimming cut 4 bases from V and 5 bases from J; bases unmatched to any gene: 8. Germline V gives CDR1 LGHNA, CDR2 YSLEER. The CDR3 runs 15 residues.

V and J are TRBV7-2 and TRBJ2-3; 9 positions agree with TRBD2. The CDR3 is 17 residues long. The germline V gene encodes CDR1 SGHTA and CDR2 FQGNSA. V shed 0 bases, J shed 5 bases, and the junction held 9 bases outside the gene matches. The CDR3 DNA is TGTGCCAGCAGCTTAGCGGGAGCGGGGGGTTATGGAGATACGCAGTATTTT. This sequence encodes CASSLAGAGGYGDTQYF.

This chain uses TRBV2 with TRBJ2-7, with D hard to call. Trimming shortened V by 2 bases and J by 2 bases, and 10 bases separated the two germline ends. The CDR3 sequence is 14 residues long. The V gene's germline CDR1 is SNHLY and CDR2 FYNNEI. The CDR3 protein is CASSELQHAYEQYF. CDR3 nucleotides: TGTGCCAGCAGTGAATTACAGCACGCCTACGAGCAGTACTTC.

This chain uses TRBV9 with TRBJ1-1, with TRBD1 matching 7 bases. Per the germline V gene, CDR1 is SGDLS and CDR2 is YYNGEE. The CDR3 has 14 residues. V lost 4 bases to trimming and J lost 4 bases; unmatched junction nucleotides: 7. The CDR3 sequence: CASSPLSGGTEAFF. CDR3 nucleotides: TGTGCCAGCAGCCCCTTATCAGGGGGCACTGAAGCTTTCTTT.

V usage is TRBV10-2 and J usage is TRBJ2-7; 7 positions agree with TRBD2. Germline V gives CDR1 WSHSY, CDR2 SAAADI. J was trimmed by 1 base and V by 2 bases; bases with no gene match: 2. The CDR3 has 14 amino acids. The chain's CDR3 is CASSEGLVSYEQYF. The CDR3 DNA is TGCGCCAGCAGTGAGGGACTAGTGTCCTACGAGCAGTACTTC.

The chain recombines TRBV11-2 with TRBJ2-4; D might be TRBD1 (6 bases). Germline CDR1 is SGHAT and CDR2 is FQNNGV. The germline V and J ends were trimmed by 5 bases and 2 bases, with 13 bases remaining between them. This CDR3 is built from 15 residues. CDR3 amino acids: CASSNIRGTKNIQYF. For the CDR3, the DNA is TGTGCCAGCAGCAACATCAGGGGAACCAAAAACATTCAGTACTTC.

This CDR3 is CASSYSTALNTEAFF. CDR3 bases: TGTGCCAGCAGTTACTCGACAGCTCTGAACACTGAAGCTTTCTTT. The genes are TRBV6-5 and TRBJ1-1; D might be TRBD1 (5 bases). This CDR3 comprises 15 residues. V was shortened by 0 bases and J by 0 bases, with 8 bases between the two germline ends. Germline assignment: CDR1 MNHEY and CDR2 SVGAGI.

This clone appeared a single time. This chain uses TRBV30 with TRBJ1-4; 8 nucleotides line up with TRBD1. The V gene's germline CDR1 is GTSNPN and CDR2 SVGIG (reference sequence). The CDR3 is 15 amino acids. After removal of 3 bases from V and 3 bases from J, the junction contained 6 bases not matched to a gene. The CDR3 here is CAWRPPDRANEKLFF. For the CDR3, the DNA is TGTGCCTGGAGGCCCCCGGACAGGGCTAATGAAAAACTGTTTTTT.

The J gene is TRBJ1-4, the V gene TRBV18; 7 positions match TRBD1. The junction had 10 bases not matched to a gene; V was cut back by 3 bases and J by 3 bases. In germline, CDR1 is KGHSH, CDR2 LQKENI. This CDR3 comprises 17 residues. The CDR3 DNA follows: TGTGCCAGCTCACCGTCTTACCGGGGGACAGCTAATGAAAAACTGTTTTTT. It encodes CASSPSYRGTANEKLFF.

The rearrangement uses TRBV2 and TRBJ1-1; 11 nucleotides agree with TRBD1. The V and J ends lost 5 bases and 8 bases, in that order; junction bases with no gene match: 10. The CDR3 has 15 residues. Per the germline V gene, CDR1 is SNHLY and CDR2 is FYNNEI. This chain's CDR3 is CASSSRGQGASEAFF. CDR3 sequence (DNA): TGTGCCAGCAGTTCCAGAGGACAGGGGGCCTCGGAAGCTTTCTTT. Filled out from reference TRBV2 and TRBJ1-1, the complete variable domain reads EPEVTQTPSHQVTQMGQEVILRCVPISNHLYFYWYRQILGQKVEFLVSFYNNEISEKSEIFDDQFSVERPDGSNFTLKIRSTKLEDSAMYFCASSSRGQGASEAFFGQGTRLTVV.

The chain joins TRBV19 to TRBJ2-4; D is possibly TRBD2 (6 bases). Trimming took 7 bases from V and 8 from J, leaving 15 bases between them. CDR3 length equals 13 residues. The germline gives CDR1 LNHDA, CDR2 SQIVND (reference sequence). In DNA, the CDR3 is TGTGCCAGTACCCAGTCCCCGGGGGACATTCAGTACTTC. It encodes CASTQSPGDIQYF. Drawing the rest from reference TRBV19 and TRBJ2-4, the complete variable domain is DGGITQSPKYLFRKEGQNVTLSCEQNLNHDAMYWYRQDPGQGLRLIYYSQIVNDFQKGDIAEGYSVSREKKESFPLTVTSAQKNPTAFYLCASTQSPGDIQYFGAGTRLSVL.

This rearrangement joins TRBV18 to TRBJ1-2; no clear D. Germline lookup yields CDR1 KGHSH and CDR2 LQKENI. V dropped 2 bases and J dropped 3 bases, with 10 bases sitting between them. CDR3 length: 14 residues. The CDR3 coding sequence is TGTGCCAGCTCACCAGGCGCAGGTCACTATGGCTACACCTTC. Its translation: CASSPGAGHYGYTF.

The chain couples TRBV11-2 to TRBJ1-6, with D perhaps matching TRBD1 (5 bases). This CDR3 comprises 15 residues. Trimming took off 5 bases at V and 5 bases at J, with 13 bases between the two ends. Germline V gene sequence: CDR1 SGHAT, CDR2 FQNNGV. The CDR3 DNA reads as TGTGCCAGCAGCCTAAGACAGTTTGATAATTCACCCCTCCACTTT. The encoded protein is CASSLRQFDNSPLHF.

V usage is TRBV2 and J usage is TRBJ2-1; D not certain. Germline-derived CDR1 and CDR2 are SNHLY and FYNNEI. Deletions cut 2 bases from V and 13 bases from J, with 6 bases between. The CDR3 is made up of 10 amino acids. CDR3 in DNA: TGTGCCAGCAGTGAAAACAATCAGTTCTTC. Translated, it gives CASSENNQFF.

The chain combines TRBV19 with TRBJ2-4, with D perhaps matching TRBD2 (5 bases). The V and J ends lost 1 base and 0 bases respectively, with 7 bases between them. This CDR3 region has 15 residues. Germline V lookup: CDR1 LNHDA, CDR2 SQIVND (reference sequence). The CDR3 protein is CASSIGGRAKNIQYF. The DNA for the CDR3 is TGTGCCAGTAGTATAGGCGGGCGAGCCAAAAACATTCAGTACTTC. The variable domain in full, with the rest retrieved from reference TRBV19 and TRBJ2-4, is DGGITQSPKYLFRKEGQNVTLSCEQNLNHDAMYWYRQDPGQGLRLIYYSQIVNDFQKGDIAEGYSVSREKKESFPLTVTSAQKNPTAFYLCASSIGGRAKNIQYFGAGTRLSVL.

The DNA for the CDR3 is TGTGCCAGCAGCCGCAGCATGGTCGGGGGGTACGAGCAGTACTTC. It translates to CASSRSMVGGYEQYF. The chain couples TRBV11-3 to TRBJ2-7; TRBD2 matches at 7 bases. Per germline, CDR1 SGHNT and CDR2 YENEEA. The V and J ends lost 5 bases and 4 bases, in that order; junction bases with no gene match: 11. This CDR3 contains 15 residues. Supplemented by reference TRBV11-3 and TRBJ2-7, the full variable domain reads EAGVVQSPRYKIIEKKQPVAFWCNPISGHNTLYWYLQNLGQGPELLIRYENEEAVDDSQLPKDRFSAERLKGVDSTLKIQPAELGDSAVYLCASSRSMVGGYEQYFGPGTRLTVT.

V is TRBV3-1 (or the pseudogene TRBV3-2) and J is TRBJ1-1; tentatively, D is TRBD1 (6 bases). Germline V CDR1 and CDR2: LGHDT, YNNKEL (reference sequence). This CDR3 is 17 amino acids long. Trimming stripped 1 base from V and 6 bases from J, with 21 bases between. The DNA for the CDR3 is TGTGCCAGCAGCCAAGTCCGCCAGGGGCAGGGATACGCTGAAGCTTTCTTT. Protein product: CASSQVRQGQGYAEAFF.

V usage is TRBV5-4 and J usage is TRBJ2-6; 7 positions agree with TRBD2. With 4 bases clipped from V and 5 bases from J, the junction kept 6 bases outside the gene matches. The CDR3 sequence is 15 residues long. Per germline, CDR1 SGHNT and CDR2 YYREEE (reference sequence). CDR3 loop: CASSPVAGRANVLTF. CDR3 nucleotide sequence: TGTGCCAGCAGCCCAGTAGCGGGTCGGGCCAACGTCCTGACTTTC.

The CDR3 coding sequence is TGTGCCAGCAGCCTGGACGGACTCTCCTACGAGCAGTACTTC. It yields the protein CASSLDGLSYEQYF. J is TRBJ2-7 and V is TRBV5-8, with D tentatively TRBD2 (5 bases). V was cut by 4 bases and J by 0 bases, with 11 bases left in between. The CDR3 is made up of 14 amino acids. CDR1 SGHTS and CDR2 YDEGEE come from the germline V gene.

V gene TRBV5-8 combines with J gene TRBJ2-7, with 11 nucleotides matching TRBD2. The germline CDR1 and CDR2 sequences are SGHTS and YDEGEE. The ends lost 0 bases at V and 5 bases at J; junction bases unmatched: 10. CDR3 length: 17 amino acids. CDR3 sequence (DNA): TGTGCCAGCAGCTTGGTGGGAATAGCGGGGGGGCTGCACGAGCAGTACTTC. The encoded protein is CASSLVGIAGGLHEQYF.

The V gene is TRBV21-1, the J gene TRBJ2-7; no check of the table's D call, TRBD1, against the DNA was made. TRBV21-1 is a pseudogene. This CDR3 has 14 amino acids. The CDR3 region is CASSKGQGAREQYF. The CDR3 DNA sequence: TGTGCCAGCAGCAAAGGGCAGGGGGCGAGGGAGCAGTACTTC.